This is a list of T cell receptor beta chains from one sample in a study of a mutant IDH1 vaccine in newly diagnosed glioma. Assay: immunoSEQ multiplex PCR; the TCRdb copy retains only in-frame clones and omits some. The sample consists of about 38,000 clones, approximately 78% of them appearing once. No antigen has been identified for these receptors. The specimen comprised PBMCs, sampled from a glioma patient whose treatment included an IDH1 peptide vaccine. These receptors originate from a man in his forties with glioma. Each CDR3 is given with its conserved first and last residue. D genes are given only for firm matches. The size entry is marked missing in some rows and otherwise reads once, few, many or a size class.

clone_size: NA
v_call: TRBV9
j_call: TRBJ2-5
d_call: TRBD2
cdr3_aa: CASSVGYSGGAGETQYF
cdr3_nt: TGTGCCAGCAGCGTAGGGTATAGCGGGGGGGCTGGGGAGACCCAGTACTTC

clone_size: NA
v_call: TRBV4-1
j_call: TRBJ1-2
d_call: NA
cdr3_aa: CASSPQVDYGYTF
cdr3_nt: TGCGCCAGCAGCCCCCAGGTCGACTATGGCTACACCTTC

clone_size: NA
v_call: TRBV7-2
j_call: TRBJ2-7
d_call: NA
cdr3_aa: CASSLEVGSYEQYF
cdr3_nt: TGTGCCAGCAGCTTAGAGGTCGGCTCCTACGAGCAGTACTTC

clone_size: NA
v_call: TRBV7-9
j_call: TRBJ1-3
d_call: NA
cdr3_aa: CASSRDVGYSGNTIYF
cdr3_nt: TGTGCCAGCAGCCGTGACGTGGGGTACTCTGGAAACACCATATATTTT

clone_size: few
v_call: TRBV5-4
j_call: TRBJ2-7
d_call: TRBD2
cdr3_aa: CASSSGGGRFEQYF
cdr3_nt: TGTGCCAGCAGCTCCGGGGGGGGACGGTTCGAGCAGTACTTC

clone_size: NA
v_call: TRBV6-5
j_call: TRBJ1-6
d_call: NA
cdr3_aa: CASRTGTAHNSPLHF
cdr3_nt: TGTGCCAGCAGGACCGGGACTGCCCATAATTCACCCCTCCACTTT

clone_size: NA
v_call: TRBV7-9
j_call: TRBJ1-6
d_call: NA
cdr3_aa: CASSLGDRQSNSPLHF
cdr3_nt: TGTGCCAGCAGCTTGGGAGACAGGCAATCTAATTCACCCCTCCACTTT

clone_size: NA
v_call: TRBV14
j_call: TRBJ2-1
d_call: NA
cdr3_aa: CASSLWTDYNEQFF
cdr3_nt: TGTGCCAGCAGCCTTTGGACAGATTACAATGAGCAGTTCTTC

clone_size: NA
v_call: TRBV6-1
j_call: TRBJ1-2
d_call: NA
cdr3_aa: CASLTGTSYGYTF
cdr3_nt: TGTGCCAGCCTAACAGGGACCTCCTATGGCTACACCTTC

clone_size: NA
v_call: TRBV6-1
j_call: TRBJ2-2
d_call: TRBD1
cdr3_aa: CASSRDRVYTGELFF
cdr3_nt: TGTGCCAGCAGTCGGGACAGGGTATACACCGGGGAGCTGTTTTTT

clone_size: medium-sized
v_call: TRBV9
j_call: TRBJ1-1
d_call: TRBD1
cdr3_aa: CASSGPQDRVPNTEAFF
cdr3_nt: TGTGCCAGCAGCGGCCCCCAGGACAGGGTACCGAACACTGAAGCTTTCTTT

clone_size: few
v_call: TRBV5-1
j_call: TRBJ1-1
d_call: NA
cdr3_aa: CASSLTGSDTEAFF
cdr3_nt: TGCGCCAGCAGCTTGACAGGGTCGGACACTGAAGCTTTCTTT

clone_size: large
v_call: TRBV27
j_call: TRBJ1-6
d_call: NA
cdr3_aa: CASSLRSRGNSPLHF
cdr3_nt: TGTGCCAGCAGTTTACGGTCGCGGGGAAATTCACCCCTCCACTTT

clone_size: NA
v_call: TRBV20-1
j_call: TRBJ2-3
d_call: NA
cdr3_aa: CSTDTQYF
cdr3_nt: TGCAGCACAGATACGCAGTATTTT